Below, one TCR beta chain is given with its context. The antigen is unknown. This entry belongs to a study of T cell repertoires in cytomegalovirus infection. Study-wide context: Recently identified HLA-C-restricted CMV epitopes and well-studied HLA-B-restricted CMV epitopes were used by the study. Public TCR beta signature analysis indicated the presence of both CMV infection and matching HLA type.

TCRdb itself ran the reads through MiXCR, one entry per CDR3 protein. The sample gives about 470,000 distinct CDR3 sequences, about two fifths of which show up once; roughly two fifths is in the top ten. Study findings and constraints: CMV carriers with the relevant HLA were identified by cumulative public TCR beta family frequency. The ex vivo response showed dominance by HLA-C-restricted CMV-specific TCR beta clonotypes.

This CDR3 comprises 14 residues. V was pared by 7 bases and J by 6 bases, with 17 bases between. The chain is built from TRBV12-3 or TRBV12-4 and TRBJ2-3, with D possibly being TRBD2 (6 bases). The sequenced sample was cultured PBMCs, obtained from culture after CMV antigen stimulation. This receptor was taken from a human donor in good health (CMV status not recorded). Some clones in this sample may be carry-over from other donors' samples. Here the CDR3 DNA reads TGTGCCAGCACCACACTAGCCCTGGAGGATACGCAGTATTTT. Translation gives CASTTLALEDTQYF.